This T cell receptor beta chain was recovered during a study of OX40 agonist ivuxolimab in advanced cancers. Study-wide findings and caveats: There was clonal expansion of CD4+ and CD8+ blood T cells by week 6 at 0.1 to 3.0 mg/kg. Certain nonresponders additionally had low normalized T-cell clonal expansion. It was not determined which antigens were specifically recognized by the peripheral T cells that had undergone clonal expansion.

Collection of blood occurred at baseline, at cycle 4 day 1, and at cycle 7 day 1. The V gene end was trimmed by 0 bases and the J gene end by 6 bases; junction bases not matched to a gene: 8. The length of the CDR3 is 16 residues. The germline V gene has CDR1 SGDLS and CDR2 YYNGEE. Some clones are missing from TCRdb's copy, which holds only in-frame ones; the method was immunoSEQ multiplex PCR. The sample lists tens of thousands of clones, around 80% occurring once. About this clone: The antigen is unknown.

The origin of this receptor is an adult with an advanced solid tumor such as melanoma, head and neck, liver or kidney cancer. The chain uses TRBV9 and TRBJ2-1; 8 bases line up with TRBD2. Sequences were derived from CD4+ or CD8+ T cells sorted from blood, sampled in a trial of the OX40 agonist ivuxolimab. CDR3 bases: TGTGCCAGCAGCGTAGCTTTTAGCGGGACTGGCAATGAGCAGTTCTTC. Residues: CASSVAFSGTGNEQFF.